Here is one TCR beta chain with its context. Its antigen is currently unknown. This record comes from a study of T-cell reconstitution after alpha-beta-depleted transplantation in children. General observations from the study: In patients about two months after transplant, alpha-beta T cells reportedly arose from several hundred expanded graft clones. The origin of high day-60 TCRbeta diversity in some patients lay in surviving recipient T cells and thymic progenitors.

V gave up 7 bases and J gave up 2 bases, with 15 bases separating them. The CDR3 covers 15 residues. Germline assignment: CDR1 WSHSY and CDR2 SAAADI. As it was prepared, the TCRbeta library received unique molecular identifiers. TCRdb reprocessed the PCR reads via MiXCR and lists one record per CDR3 protein. Of around 490,000 distinct CDR3 sequences in the sample, 11% were seen once. The material sequenced was PBMCs, mostly from graft donor cells, taken 180 days after TCRalphabeta/CD19-depleted stem cell transplant. The chain has TRBV10-2 and TRBJ2-4; the D gene is possibly TRBD2 (6 bases). This TCR came from a female patient younger than 10 who had a stem cell transplant for aplastic anemia, so the T cells may come from the graft donor. CDR3 region: CASTEWGVSKNIQYF. CDR3 nucleotide sequence: TGCGCCAGCACCGAGTGGGGGGTTTCCAAAAACATTCAGTACTTC.